What follows are 13 T cell receptor beta chains derived from one specimen sequenced in a study of T cell responses to AZD1222 COVID-19 vaccine. TCRdb keeps only in-frame clones here, not all; method: immunoSEQ multiplex PCR. Here the sample spans about 130,000 clones, around 90% being singletons. The input for sequencing was peripheral blood, taken 28 days after the second AZD1222 dose. The receptor set was obtained from an adult who received the AZD1222 COVID-19 vaccine.

V and J are TRBV5-8 and TRBJ2-3; D remains unclear. This CDR3 comprises 16 residues. The ends were cut back, 4 bases at V and 0 bases at J, with 15 bases in the middle. CDR1 is SGHTS and CDR2 is YDEGEE in the germline V gene. Written as DNA, the CDR3 is TGTGCCAGCAGCCCCCGTGTGTTAACTAGCACAGATACGCAGTATTTT. This encodes CASSPRVLTSTDTQYF.

This clone was observed once. This chain connects TRBV4-2 to TRBJ2-5; no firm D call. The germline V and J ends were trimmed by 1 base and 0 bases, with 6 bases remaining between them. CDR1 and CDR2 (germline): LGHNA, YNFKEQ. This CDR3 region has 14 residues. In DNA, the CDR3 is TGTGCCAGCAGCCAAGGAGTATACCAAGAGACCCAGTACTTC. Its translation: CASSQGVYQETQYF.

The chain links TRBV27 to TRBJ1-5; D perhaps matches TRBD1 (6 bases). The CDR3 is 15 amino acids. Germline-derived CDR1 and CDR2 are MNHEY and SMNVEV (reference sequence). Trimming took 2 bases from V and 2 from J, leaving 10 bases between them. DNA for the CDR3: TGTGCCAGCAGTTTACTACAGGGAGGCAATCAGCCCCAGCATTTT. It codes for CASSLLQGGNQPQHF.

V and J are TRBV6-6 and TRBJ1-6; a weak D match, TRBD1 (5 bases). Trimming stripped 8 bases from V and 0 bases from J, with 11 bases between. CDR3 size: 15 residues. CDR1 is MNHNY, CDR2 SVGAGI, per germline (reference sequence). CDR3 DNA: TGTGCCAGCTTATCCAGGGACTCCTATAATTCACCCCTCCACTTT. Amino acids: CASLSRDSYNSPLHF.

The chain employs TRBV5-4 and TRBJ1-1; D is unresolved. V was trimmed by 2 bases and J by 6 bases, leaving 11 bases between them. CDR1 is SGHNT and CDR2 is YYREEE in the germline V gene (reference sequence). The CDR3 consists of 13 residues. The CDR3 DNA is TGTGCCAGCAGCTTCACGGGAGGCGCTGAAGCTTTCTTT. Protein product: CASSFTGGAEAFF.

In its sample, this clone was seen once. The chain uses TRBV19 and TRBJ1-5; 7 nucleotides align to TRBD1. CDR1 is LNHDA and CDR2 is SQIVND in the germline V gene (reference sequence). The CDR3 runs 14 residues. V gave up 2 bases and J gave up 5 bases; unmatched junction bases: 3. Here the CDR3 DNA reads TGTGCCAGTAGTATAAGACAGGGCTATCAGCCCCAGCATTTT. Translated: CASSIRQGYQPQHF.

The chain couples TRBV28 to TRBJ2-1; the D gene could be TRBD1 or TRBD2 (5 bases each). This CDR3 is built from 16 residues. V gave up 7 bases and J gave up 0 bases, with 16 bases separating them. Germline V lookup: CDR1 MDHEN, CDR2 SYDVKM. The DNA of the CDR3 is TGTGCCAGCATACCTGGGGACCATAGCTCCTACAATGAGCAGTTCTTC. Its protein product is CASIPGDHSSYNEQFF.

This chain joins TRBV19 and TRBJ2-5; no clear D. CDR1 is LNHDA and CDR2 is SQIVND in the germline V gene (reference sequence). This CDR3 spans 15 amino acids. V was clipped by 1 base and J by 2 bases, with 11 bases between them. The CDR3, as DNA: TGTGCCAGTAGTATAGTAGGCGGTGGGCAAGAGACCCAGTACTTC. Translating it yields CASSIVGGGQETQYF. Full variable domain (missing parts from reference TRBV19 and TRBJ2-5): DGGITQSPKYLFRKEGQNVTLSCEQNLNHDAMYWYRQDPGQGLRLIYYSQIVNDFQKGDIAEGYSVSREKKESFPLTVTSAQKNPTAFYLCASSIVGGGQETQYFGPGTRLLVL.

The rearrangement joins TRBV11-3 to TRBJ1-1; D is unresolved. The germline V and J ends were trimmed by 1 base and 0 bases, with 6 bases remaining between them. Per germline, CDR1 SGHNT and CDR2 YENEEA. The CDR3 has 14 residues. Written as DNA, the CDR3 is TGTGCCAGCAGCTTAGTCAGGCTGAACACTGAAGCTTTCTTT. The encoded protein is CASSLVRLNTEAFF.

This clone was detected only once. This chain connects TRBV6-5 to TRBJ2-3; no reliable D call. The length of the CDR3 is 13 residues. Germline V gives CDR1 MNHEY, CDR2 SVGAGI. The germline V and J ends were trimmed by 3 bases and 2 bases, with 6 bases remaining between them. The CDR3 nucleotides are TGTGCCAGCAGTTATAGGGTCACAGATACGCAGTATTTT. The encoded protein is CASSYRVTDTQYF.

This chain joins TRBV20-1 and TRBJ2-5; 9 bases agree with TRBD1. V shed 3 bases and J 7 bases; nucleotides not matched to a gene: 15. Per the germline V gene, CDR1 is DFQATT and CDR2 is SNEGSKA (reference sequence). The CDR3 length is 16 residues. The CDR3 DNA is TGCAGTGCTAGTGGGGGCGGGGGACAGGGCTCTTGGACCCAGTACTTC. Protein product: CSASGGGGQGSWTQYF.

V is TRBV28 and J is TRBJ2-7; TRBD2 might be the D (6 bases). Germline V gives CDR1 MDHEN, CDR2 SYDVKM. Between the trimmed V and J ends, which lost 5 bases and 1 base, there was a span of 18 bases. The length of the CDR3 is 16 residues. The CDR3 spells CASSGGWGGSSYEQYF. The DNA for the CDR3 is TGTGCCAGCAGTGGGGGGTGGGGAGGATCATCCTACGAGCAGTACTTC.

The rearrangement links TRBV29-1 to TRBJ2-5; D could derive from TRBD1 or TRBD2 (6 bases each). Looked up from germline, CDR1 is SQVTM and CDR2 is ANQGSEA. V dropped 5 bases and J dropped 5 bases, with 9 bases sitting between them. This CDR3 is 11 amino acids long. The CDR3 DNA follows: TGCAGCGTTAGGGGGGCTGAGACCCAGTACTTC. Its protein product is CSVRGAETQYF. Variable domain in full (rest from reference TRBV29-1 and TRBJ2-5): SAVISQKPSRDICQRGTSLTIQCQVDSQVTMMFWYRQQPGQSLTLIATANQGSEATYESGFVIDKFPISRPNLTFSTLTVSNMSPEDSSIYLCSVRGAETQYFGPGTRLLVL.